This TCR beta chain was sequenced during a study of blood T cells in healthy people across ages (dated by TCRdb to about 2015). In the study overall: Template switching captured roughly one uniquely barcoded TCR beta cDNA molecule per two T cells in model experiments. The study measured age-related changes in TCR beta repertoire diversity using deep sequencing normalized with unique cDNA molecular identifiers. The donors were divided into four age groups: young (average around 17 years), middle-aged (under 40), aged (roughly 66) and long-lived (around 87). Donors of different ages were randomly distributed across sequencing lanes to avoid experimental bias. Using the same blood draw, the study looked at two additional independent replicas of 1 million unique cDNA reads for two donors, one aged 18 to 30 and the other aged 80 or older.

The investigation overall reported the following: The long-lived group showed more naive CD4+ T cells, fewer expanded clones and increased TCR diversity than the aged group, suggesting age selection. The CMV infection status of donors was not known, potentially confounding age-related changes in expanded clonotypes. Observed TCR beta diversity per million T cells fell roughly linearly with age, and a significant reduction was already apparent by age about 38. Since profiling was done on bulk unsorted PBMCs, naive and antigen-experienced compartments could not be conclusively compared. Observed TCR beta diversity correlated strongly with the percentage of naive T cells measured by flow cytometry. Estimates of total diversity based on one million sequenced T cells were considered lower bounds and underestimates.

Receptor amplification or capture employed 5' RACE. Sequencing was carried out with an Illumina HiSeq 2500. A second roughly 6 to 11 cycle PCR used a sample-barcoded 5' primer and a J-beta primer mix. A unique molecular identifier was introduced onto each TCR beta cDNA molecule by a template-switch 5' adaptor carrying 12 random nucleotides. Each sample yielded at least 2.5 million CDR3-containing paired-end reads. First-strand cDNA synthesis was performed from all RNA using the Mint cDNA synthesis kit, with priming by a TRBC-specific oligonucleotide. Following uracil-DNA glycosylase treatment, a first 18-cycle PCR with universal primers M1SS and BC2_uni_R was performed on all cDNA. Per the original workflow: Normalization of each sample was performed by random selection of 1 million high-quality reads, each carrying a distinct molecular identifier. Instead of being binned into consensus sequences, reads that shared molecular identifiers were thrown out. MiTCR, run with a Q25 quality threshold and the strictest error-elimination algorithm, handled CDR3 identification, clonotype clustering and error correction. Lower-bound total TCR beta diversity was estimated with a nonparametric unseen species model using Euler transformation. TCRdb trimmed public reads at Q25 via fastp, called clones via MiXCR and kept in-frame beta chains. Rows are unified per CDR3 protein, each entry keeping the most common DNA and genes. TCRdb assigned the V and J calls; the authors' analysis was not used. Recorded for this sample are 1.5 million to 2 million distinct CDR3 sequences; about 50% of them occurred a single time. The ten largest clonotypes hold 2.1% of the sample.

The sample holds many counts of this clonotype. This receptor's antigen is unknown. No much larger clone exists at a distance of one base, and base qualities are not known. The donors were roughly 39 Caucasian individuals from Russia, aged 6 to 90 years, who were systemically healthy. Approximately 9.7 milliliters of peripheral blood were drawn from each donor into EDTA-treated Vacutainer tubes. Ficoll-Paque density-gradient centrifugation was used to isolate PBMCs, with at least 6 million per sample. Trizol reagent was used to extract total RNA from the PBMCs, yielding at least 5 micrograms per sample. Naive CD45RAhigh/CD27high T cell percentages were measured by flow cytometry on a PBMC aliquot from every donor. V has 4 bases trimmed and J has 2 bases trimmed; junction bases matching no gene number 4. The CDR3 runs 14 residues from the cysteine to the phenylalanine. The read is trimmed to its CDR3 DNA, 42 bases read in frame from base 1.

The receptor comes from a woman aged 40 to 49 in good health. Input material: blood. The sequence links TRBV12-3 or TRBV12-4 to TRBJ2-7; 8 junctional bases match TRBD1. The CDR3 protein sequence reads: CASSWQGATYEQYF. The nucleotides are TGTGCCAGCAGTTGGCAGGGGGCCACCTACGAGCAGTACTTC.